The 22 T cell receptor beta chains presented below share a single source sample, sequenced in a study of T cells in Graves' hyperthyroidism and ophthalmopathy. TCR beta CDR3 sequences were amplified from RNA transcripts. The study used the HTBI primer set for a first-round RT-PCR of the TCR CDR3. Via MiXCR, TCRdb re-called the multiplex PCR reads, giving one row per CDR3 protein. The data contain 750,000 to 950,000 distinct CDR3 sequences, 38% of them singletons. Material: blood. The receptors stem from a man between 18 and 29 years old with Graves' hyperthyroidism.

J is TRBJ1-4 and V is TRBV9; D unclear. The V end was cut by 4 bases, the J end by 6 bases, with 16 bases between. This CDR3 has 15 amino acids. In germline, CDR1 is SGDLS, CDR2 YYNGEE. The CDR3 protein is CASSPGGETYEKLFF. The CDR3, as DNA: TGTGCCAGCAGCCCAGGTGGAGAGACGTATGAAAAACTGTTTTTT.

This clonotype has a count of ten or more. This chain connects TRBV25-1 to TRBJ1-2, with 7 bases that match TRBD1. Germline CDR1 MGHDK, CDR2 SYGVNS. V shed 10 bases, J shed 6 bases, and the junction held 11 bases outside the gene matches. The CDR3 length is 13 residues. CDR3 in amino acids: CATSGGQGDGYTF. The CDR3 bases are TGTGCCACCAGCGGGGGGCAGGGGGATGGCTACACCTTC.

Turning to this clonotype: This may come from a read error, since a much larger clone is one base off. This chain uses TRBV9 with TRBJ1-2; unclear D gene. V lost 0 bases to trimming and J lost 4 bases, with 13 bases between them. Germline V gives CDR1 SGDLS, CDR2 YYNGEE. This CDR3 has 15 amino acids. This CDR3 is CASSVAETLSYGYTF. DNA for the CDR3: TGTGCCAGCAGCGTAGCTGAGACGCTGTCCTATGGCTACACCTTC.

The chain uses TRBV7-9 and TRBJ2-5; D is unresolved. Trimming took 5 bases from V and 4 from J, leaving 11 bases between them. Germline V lookup: CDR1 SEHNR, CDR2 FQNEAQ (reference sequence). The CDR3 has 13 amino acids. The CDR3 sequence is CASSPQPGETQYF. The CDR3 DNA is TGTGCCAGCAGCCCACAACCGGGAGAGACCCAGTACTTC.

The chain has TRBV29-1 and TRBJ2-7; D is undetermined. Per germline, CDR1 SQVTM and CDR2 ANQGSEA. Trimming took 4 bases from V and 2 from J, leaving 0 bases between them. This CDR3 comprises 9 residues. This chain's CDR3 is CSVAYEQYF. The CDR3 DNA reads as TGCAGCGTTGCCTACGAGCAGTACTTC.

This clonotype was recorded many times. The V gene is TRBV20-1, the J gene TRBJ1-1, with TRBD1 matching over 7 bases. This CDR3 contains 16 residues. With V trimmed by 0 bases and J by 4 bases, 11 bases remained unmatched. CDR1 DFQATT and CDR2 SNEGSKA come from the germline V gene (reference sequence). In DNA, the CDR3 is TGCAGTGCTAGAGACAGGGGGTTGTATGATGCCACTGAAGCTTTCTTT. This translates into CSARDRGLYDATEAFF.

This clonotype showed up many times. J is TRBJ1-6 and V is TRBV10-2; the D gene is possibly TRBD1 (5 bases). CDR1 WSHSY and CDR2 SAAADI come from the germline V gene. This CDR3 is 14 amino acids long. Between the trimmed V and J ends, which lost 0 bases and 10 bases, there was a span of 10 bases. DNA of the CDR3: TGCGCCAGCAGTGAGTCTGCAGGGTGGTCACCCCTCCACTTT. The encoded protein is CASSESAGWSPLHF.

There are a few counts of this clonotype. The chain uses TRBV4-1 and TRBJ1-4, with 9 bases matching TRBD1. CDR1 MGHRA and CDR2 YSYEKL come from the germline V gene. V trimming: 5 bases; J trimming: 10 bases; junction bases outside the gene matches: 2. This CDR3 region has 12 residues. This CDR3 is CASSKGQGKLFF. CDR3 coding DNA: TGCGCCAGCAGCAAGGGACAGGGAAAACTGTTTTTT.

The table lists this clonotype with many counts. The rearrangement links TRBV7-6 to TRBJ2-7, with D tentatively TRBD1 or TRBD2 (5 bases each). CDR1 is SGHVS and CDR2 is FNYEAQ in the germline V gene. The ends were cut back, 5 bases at V and 6 bases at J, with 14 bases in the middle. CDR3 length: 13 residues. CDR3 amino acids: CASSLPGASEQYF. The CDR3 region has the DNA TGTGCCAGCAGCCTACCCGGGGCGAGCGAGCAGTACTTC.

The gene calls are TRBV29-1 and TRBJ2-5; D remains ambiguous. V was cut by 8 bases and J by 5 bases, with 12 bases left in between. The CDR3 is 11 residues long. Germline assignment: CDR1 SQVTM and CDR2 ANQGSEA. The CDR3, as DNA: TGCAGCCCTGCTGTTAGGGAGACCCAGTACTTC. The encoded protein is CSPAVRETQYF.

The table lists this clonotype with a few counts. An end of the junction does not agree with germline; a read error may underlie this. The chain links TRBV7-2 to TRBJ2-7; D tentatively fits TRBD1 or TRBD2 (5 bases each). The V gene's germline CDR1 is SGHTA and CDR2 FQGNSA. The CDR3 length is 14 residues. CDR3 residues: CASSARDGAYERYF. CDR3 nucleotides: TGTGCCAGCAGCGCCCGGGACGGAGCCTACGAGCGGTACTTC.

This rearrangement joins TRBV12-3 or TRBV12-4 to TRBJ1-5; 7 bases map to TRBD1. CDR3 length: 15 residues. V lost 3 bases, J lost 3 bases, and 5 bases stayed unmatched. The CDR3 reads CASSLSRGDNQPQHF. CDR3 coding DNA: TGTGCCAGCAGTTTGAGCAGGGGGGACAATCAGCCCCAGCATTTT.

The CDR3 sequence is CATWDSEQETQYF. DNA of the CDR3: TGTGCCACCTGGGACAGCGAGCAAGAGACCCAGTACTTC. The gene calls are TRBV6-1 and TRBJ2-5; 7 positions match TRBD1. Germline V gene lookup returns CDR1 MNHNS and CDR2 SASEGT. This CDR3 contains 13 residues. The V and J ends lost 10 bases and 2 bases, in that order; junction bases with no gene match: 7.

This clonotype was counted only a few times. V usage is TRBV2 and J usage is TRBJ2-5; 10 positions agree with TRBD2. The CDR3 contains 16 residues. V dropped 2 bases and J dropped 1; count of bases not matched to a gene: 4. The germline CDR1 and CDR2 sequences are SNHLY and FYNNEI. Here the CDR3 DNA reads TGTGCCAGCAGTGAAAGCGAGCGGGGGGGCCAAGAGACCCAGTACTTC. Residues: CASSESERGGQETQYF.

The chain employs TRBV10-3 and TRBJ1-5; D might be TRBD1 (5 bases). The length of the CDR3 is 14 residues. Germline V lookup: CDR1 ENHRY, CDR2 SYGVKD. Trimming took 6 bases from V and 4 from J, leaving 13 bases between them. CDR3 loop: CAISDSGNNQPQHF. The CDR3 nucleotides are TGTGCCATCAGCGACAGTGGGAATAATCAGCCCCAGCATTTT.

This clonotype was recorded at least ten times. The chain joins TRBV7-8 to TRBJ1-6; TRBD1 matches 11 bases. The J segment lost 7 bases and the V segment lost 5 bases, leaving 7 bases of the junction unmatched. CDR1 and CDR2 (germline): SGHVS, FQNEAQ. The CDR3 is 16 amino acids. This CDR3 is CASSTRTGGLNSPLHF. Written as DNA, the CDR3 is TGTGCCAGCAGCACGCGGACAGGGGGCTTGAATTCACCCCTCCACTTT.

This clonotype was observed once. The V and J genes are TRBV29-1 and TRBJ2-7, with 13 bases identical to TRBD2. Germline trimming cut 6 bases from V and 2 bases from J; bases unmatched to any gene: 4. Germline V gene sequence: CDR1 SQVTM, CDR2 ANQGSEA. This CDR3 is 14 amino acids long. The CDR3 DNA is TGCAGCGTCTCGGGACTAGCGGGACCCTACGAGCAGTACTTC. Encoded protein: CSVSGLAGPYEQYF.

At least ten counts were recorded for this clonotype. The J gene is TRBJ2-5, the V gene TRBV7-9; 8 nucleotides line up with TRBD2. Trimming removed 4 bases from V and 4 bases from J; junction bases left unmatched: 5. The CDR3 contains 14 residues. In germline, CDR1 is SEHNR, CDR2 FQNEAQ (reference sequence). As DNA, the CDR3 is TGTGCCAGCAGCTCAAAAGCGGGGGTAGAGACCCAGTACTTC. The encoded protein is CASSSKAGVETQYF.

As to this clonotype: The junction departs from the called germline gene at one end, perhaps through a read error. This chain joins TRBV10-3 and TRBJ2-5, with D unresolved. The CDR3 length is 11 residues. The V gene's germline CDR1 is ENHRY and CDR2 SYGVKD. The CDR3 here is CATSDLSRFYF. In DNA, the CDR3 is TGTGCCACCAGTGATTTGTCCAGGTTTTACTTC.

This clonotype appeared a single time. A clone one base away is much larger, so this may be a read error. This chain connects TRBV19 to TRBJ1-5; D unresolved. Germline V gene sequence: CDR1 LNHDA, CDR2 SQIVND (reference sequence). This CDR3 contains 15 residues. V dropped 0 bases and J dropped 0 bases, with 6 bases sitting between them. The CDR3: CASSIEGSSNQPQHF. In nucleotides, the CDR3 is TGTGCCAGTAGTATAGAGGGTAGTAGCAATCAGCCCCAGCATTTT. The full variable domain, in which reference TRBV19 and TRBJ1-5 provide the parts outside the CDR3, is DGGITQSPKYLFRKEGQNVTLSCEQNLNHDAMYWYRQDPGQGLRLIYYSQIVNDFQKGDIAEGYSVSREKKESFPLTVTSAQKNPTAFYLCASSIEGSSNQPQHFGDGTRLSIL.

There are many counts of this clonotype. The gene calls are TRBV9 and TRBJ1-1; no clear D. V was shortened by 6 bases and J by 3 bases, with 18 bases between the two germline ends. The germline gives CDR1 SGDLS, CDR2 YYNGEE. The CDR3 runs 15 residues. In DNA, the CDR3 is TGTGCCAGCAACTCCGCGACCGGGAGGGACACTGAAGCTTTCTTT. Its translation is CASNSATGRDTEAFF.

The sample holds many counts of this clonotype. The rearrangement joins TRBV12-3 or TRBV12-4 to TRBJ2-5; D is perhaps TRBD1 or TRBD2 (5 bases each). CDR3 length: 13 amino acids. V lost 3 bases and J 5 bases, leaving 10 bases between the germline ends. The CDR3 region is CASSFRGDETQYF. CDR3 nucleotide sequence: TGTGCCAGCAGTTTCCGAGGGGATGAGACCCAGTACTTC.